The 15 T cell receptor beta chains below all came from one sample that was sequenced in a study of PD-1 blockade in classical Hodgkin lymphoma. The method was immunoSEQ multiplex PCR; TCRdb's version includes in-frame clones alone and lacks a portion of them. Of about 8,000 clones detected, around three quarters appear once; the ten largest clones hold about 45%. The time point denotes: cycle 4 day 1 (C4D1), after six to seven weeks of nivolumab. All the patients suffered relapse after autologous stem cell transplantation, and brentuximab vedotin exposure differed. The material sequenced was peripheral blood mononuclear cells (PBMCs), taken before the fourth cycle of nivolumab. The receptor set was obtained from a human donor with classical Hodgkin lymphoma.

The rearrangement joins TRBV5-1 to TRBJ2-7; D gene uncertain. The germline V and J ends were trimmed by 6 bases and 0 bases, with 13 bases remaining between them. The CDR3 is 14 amino acids. Germline V gene sequence: CDR1 SGHRS, CDR2 YFSETQ. DNA for the CDR3: TGCGCCAGCACCTCGGACGCAAACTCCTACGAGCAGTACTTC. It codes for CASTSDANSYEQYF.

V gene TRBV19 combines with J gene TRBJ2-7; the D gene is possibly TRBD2 (5 bases). Trimming stripped 5 bases from V and 7 bases from J, with 9 bases between. Germline-derived CDR1 and CDR2 are LNHDA and SQIVND (reference sequence). The CDR3 spans 11 residues. The CDR3 DNA follows: TGTGCCAGTAGTCATACGGGGGAGCAGTACTTC. Protein sequence: CASSHTGEQYF.

In DNA, the CDR3 is TGTGCCAGCAGTTTCCGAACGGGGGCCTCCACAGATACGCAGTATTTT. It is translated as CASSFRTGASTDTQYF. The V call is TRBV28, the J call TRBJ2-3; the D call may be TRBD1 or TRBD2 (6 bases each). The germline V gene has CDR1 MDHEN and CDR2 SYDVKM. V was clipped by 3 bases and J by 2 bases, with 15 bases between them. The CDR3 extends over 16 amino acids.

The chain combines TRBV4-3 with TRBJ2-3; D gene unclear. The germline CDR1 and CDR2 sequences are LGHNA and YSLEER. The CDR3 loop spans 15 amino acids. Trimming cost V 0 bases and J 0 bases, with 7 bases left between them. The CDR3 bases are TGCGCCAGCAGCCAAGATGGAACTAGCACAGATACGCAGTATTTT. Translating gives CASSQDGTSTDTQYF.

The genes are TRBV10-2 and TRBJ2-1; D is possibly TRBD2 (5 bases). V lost 3 bases, J lost 0 bases, and 15 bases lay in between. Germline V gene lookup returns CDR1 WSHSY and CDR2 SAAADI. The CDR3 spans 17 residues. CDR3 nucleotides: TGCGCCAGCAGTGACATCATCGGACGGGGCTCCTACAATGAGCAGTTCTTC. It is translated as CASSDIIGRGSYNEQFF.

The gene calls are TRBV5-6 and TRBJ2-3, with TRBD2 matching 11 bases. The CDR3 covers 16 residues. The V gene end was trimmed by 0 bases and the J gene end by 6 bases; junction bases not matched to a gene: 6. Germline assignment: CDR1 SGHDT and CDR2 YYEEEE. CDR3 sequence reads: CASSLGGTSGIDTQYF. DNA of the CDR3: TGTGCCAGCAGCTTGGGTGGGACTAGCGGAATCGATACGCAGTATTTT.

This clone was counted only a few times. J is TRBJ2-5 and V is TRBV9; the match to TRBD2 covers 8 bases. The CDR3 totals 16 residues. With 3 bases clipped from V and 6 bases from J, the junction kept 13 bases outside the gene matches. Germline V lookup: CDR1 SGDLS, CDR2 YYNGEE. CDR3 sequence: CASSDSVGRVGQTQYF. For the CDR3, the DNA is TGTGCCAGCAGCGATTCAGTCGGGAGGGTGGGGCAGACCCAGTACTTC.

This chain uses TRBV6-5 with TRBJ1-3; D is unresolved. Per germline, CDR1 MNHEY and CDR2 SVGAGI. The CDR3 sequence is 12 residues long. Trimming took off 2 bases at V and 4 bases at J, with 3 bases between the two ends. DNA of the CDR3: TGTGCCAGCAGTTACCAGGGAAACACCATATATTTT. It encodes CASSYQGNTIYF.

The rearrangement joins TRBV4-3 to TRBJ2-7, with 9 bases matching TRBD2. The CDR3 is made up of 16 amino acids. Trimming took 0 bases from V and 2 from J; bases not matched to a gene: 5. Germline CDR1 LGHNA, CDR2 YSLEER. CDR3 residues: CASSQDSGSFAYEQYF. The DNA for the CDR3 is TGCGCCAGCAGCCAAGATAGCGGGAGTTTCGCCTACGAGCAGTACTTC.

This clone turned up a few times. The rearrangement joins TRBV5-4 to TRBJ1-1; D is unclear. Trimming shortened V by 2 bases and J by 6 bases, and 11 bases separated the two germline ends. Germline V gene lookup returns CDR1 SGHNT and CDR2 YYREEE (reference sequence). The CDR3 is made up of 13 amino acids. CDR3 nucleotide sequence: TGTGCCAGCAGCTTAATGACCATCGCTGAAGCTTTCTTT. Amino acids: CASSLMTIAEAFF.

This chain joins TRBV2 and TRBJ1-3; D is possibly TRBD1 (6 bases). The CDR3 runs 15 residues. Germline-derived CDR1 and CDR2 are SNHLY and FYNNEI. Trimming cost V 6 bases and J 0 bases, with 12 bases left between them. CDR3 coding DNA: TGTGCCAGCAGCTACAGGGTCGACTCTGGAAACACCATATATTTT. This sequence encodes CASSYRVDSGNTIYF.

The rearrangement uses TRBV5-6 and TRBJ2-1; 12 bases are a match to TRBD2. V trimming: 1 base; J trimming: 6 bases; junction bases outside the gene matches: 8. The CDR3 is made up of 17 amino acids. In germline, CDR1 is SGHDT, CDR2 YYEEEE. The CDR3 nucleotides read TGTGCCAGCAGCTTGCTAGCGGGGGGGCTATCGGGCAATGAGCAGTTCTTC. It encodes CASSLLAGGLSGNEQFF.

The chain couples TRBV5-6 to TRBJ2-7, with D perhaps TRBD1 (5 bases). The CDR3 spans 15 residues. V lost 0 bases and J lost 1, with 11 bases in between. CDR1 and CDR2 (germline): SGHDT, YYEEEE. CDR3 sequence (DNA): TGTGCCAGCAGCTTGGTGCAGGGTCAGTCCTACGAGCAGTACTTC. Translating it yields CASSLVQGQSYEQYF.

CDR3 in DNA: TGCGCCAGCAGCTTGAGGGACGGGGGCTCCCGGGAGCAGTACTTC. Protein: CASSLRDGGSREQYF. The chain has TRBV5-1 and TRBJ2-7; tentatively, D is TRBD1 or TRBD2 (6 bases each). This CDR3 has 15 amino acids. V dropped 1 base and J dropped 7 bases, with 18 bases sitting between them. The germline V gene encodes CDR1 SGHRS and CDR2 YFSETQ.

The V call is TRBV28, the J call TRBJ2-2, with TRBD1 matching 8 bases. The junction had 17 bases not matched to a gene; V was cut back by 5 bases and J by 3 bases. Germline V gene sequence: CDR1 MDHEN, CDR2 SYDVKM. This CDR3 contains 19 residues. DNA of the CDR3: TGTGCCAGCAGTCCCCAATGGCTACGACAGGGGTCGGACACCGGGGAGCTGTTTTTT. It codes for CASSPQWLRQGSDTGELFF.